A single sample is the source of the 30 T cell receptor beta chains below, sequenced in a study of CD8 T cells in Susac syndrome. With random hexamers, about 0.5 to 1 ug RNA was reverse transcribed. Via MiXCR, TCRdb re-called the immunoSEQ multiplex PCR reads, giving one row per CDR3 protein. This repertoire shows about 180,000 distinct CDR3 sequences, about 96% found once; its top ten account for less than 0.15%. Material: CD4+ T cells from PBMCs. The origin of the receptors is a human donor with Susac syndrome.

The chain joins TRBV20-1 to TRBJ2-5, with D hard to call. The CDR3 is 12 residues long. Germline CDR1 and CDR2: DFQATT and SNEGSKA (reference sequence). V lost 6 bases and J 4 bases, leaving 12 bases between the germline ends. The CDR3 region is CSAEPGSETQYF. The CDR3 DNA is TGCAGTGCCGAACCAGGATCAGAGACCCAGTACTTC.

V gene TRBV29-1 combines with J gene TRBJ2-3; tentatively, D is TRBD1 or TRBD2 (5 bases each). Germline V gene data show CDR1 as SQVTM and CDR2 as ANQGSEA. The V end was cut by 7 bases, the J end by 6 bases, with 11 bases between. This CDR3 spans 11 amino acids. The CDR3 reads CSARDPDTQYF. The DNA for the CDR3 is TGCAGCGCCAGGGACCCGGATACGCAGTATTTT.

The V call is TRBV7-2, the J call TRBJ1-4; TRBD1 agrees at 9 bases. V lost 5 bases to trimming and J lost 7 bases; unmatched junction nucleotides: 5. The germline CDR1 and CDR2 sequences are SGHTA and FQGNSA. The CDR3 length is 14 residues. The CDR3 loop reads CASSLDRGSEKLFF. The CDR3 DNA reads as TGTGCCAGCAGCCTCGACAGGGGGAGTGAAAAACTGTTTTTT.

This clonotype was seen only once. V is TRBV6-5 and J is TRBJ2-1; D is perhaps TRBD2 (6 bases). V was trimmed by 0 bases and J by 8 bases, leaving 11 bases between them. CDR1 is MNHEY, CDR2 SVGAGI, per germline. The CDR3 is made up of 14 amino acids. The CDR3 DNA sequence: TGTGCCAGCAGTTACTCGTCCAGGAGGGATGAGCAGTTCTTC. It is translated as CASSYSSRRDEQFF.

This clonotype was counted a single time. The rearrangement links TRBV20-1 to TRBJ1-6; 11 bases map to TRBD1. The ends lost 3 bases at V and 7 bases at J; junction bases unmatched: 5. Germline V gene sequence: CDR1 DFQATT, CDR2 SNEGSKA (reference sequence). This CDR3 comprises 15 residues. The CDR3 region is CSASIGTGGNSPLHF. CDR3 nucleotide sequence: TGCAGTGCTAGTATCGGGACAGGGGGGAATTCACCCCTCCACTTT.

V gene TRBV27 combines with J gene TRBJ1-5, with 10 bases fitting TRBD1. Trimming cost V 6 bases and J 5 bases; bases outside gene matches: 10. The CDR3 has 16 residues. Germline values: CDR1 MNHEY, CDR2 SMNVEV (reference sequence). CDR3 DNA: TGTGCCAGCAGCTTGATAGGGACAGGGGACCATCAGCCCCAGCATTTT. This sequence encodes CASSLIGTGDHQPQHF.

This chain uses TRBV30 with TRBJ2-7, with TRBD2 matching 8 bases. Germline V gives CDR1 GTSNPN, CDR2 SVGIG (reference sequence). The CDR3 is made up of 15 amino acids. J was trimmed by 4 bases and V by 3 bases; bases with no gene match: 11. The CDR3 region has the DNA TGTGCCTGGAGGTCGTTTGCGGGAGGAATGTACGAGCAGTACTTC. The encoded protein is CAWRSFAGGMYEQYF. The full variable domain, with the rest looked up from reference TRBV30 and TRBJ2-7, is SQTIHQWPATLVQPVGSPLSLECTVEGTSNPNLYWYRQAAGRGLQLLFYSVGIGQISSEVPQNLSASRPQDRQFILSSKKLLLSDSGFYLCAWRSFAGGMYEQYFGPGTRLTVT.

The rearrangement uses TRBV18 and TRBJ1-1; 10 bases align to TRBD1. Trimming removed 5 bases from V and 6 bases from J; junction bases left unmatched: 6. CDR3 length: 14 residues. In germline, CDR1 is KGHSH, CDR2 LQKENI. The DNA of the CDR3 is TGTGCCAGCTCAACCCGGGACAGGGGAGCTGAAGCTTTCTTT. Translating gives CASSTRDRGAEAFF.

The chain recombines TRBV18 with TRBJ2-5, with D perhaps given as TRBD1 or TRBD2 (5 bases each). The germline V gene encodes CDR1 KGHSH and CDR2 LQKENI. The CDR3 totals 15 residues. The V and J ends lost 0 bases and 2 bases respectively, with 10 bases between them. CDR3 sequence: CASSPPGRIQETQYF. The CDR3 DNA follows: TGTGCCAGCTCACCACCGGGACGGATACAAGAGACCCAGTACTTC.

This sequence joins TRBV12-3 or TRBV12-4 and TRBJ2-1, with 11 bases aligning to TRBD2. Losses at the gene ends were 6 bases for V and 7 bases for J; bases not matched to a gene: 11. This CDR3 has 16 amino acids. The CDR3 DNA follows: TGTGCCAGCAGACAGGCATCTAGCGGGAGGTGGAATGAGCAGTTCTTC. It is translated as CASRQASSGRWNEQFF.

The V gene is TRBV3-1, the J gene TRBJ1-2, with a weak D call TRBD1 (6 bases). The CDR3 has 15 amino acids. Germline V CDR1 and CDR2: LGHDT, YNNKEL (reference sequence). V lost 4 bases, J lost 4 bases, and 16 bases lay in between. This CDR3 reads CASSLQTTGRYGYTF. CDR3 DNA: TGTGCCAGCAGCCTCCAGACAACAGGGCGCTATGGCTACACCTTC.

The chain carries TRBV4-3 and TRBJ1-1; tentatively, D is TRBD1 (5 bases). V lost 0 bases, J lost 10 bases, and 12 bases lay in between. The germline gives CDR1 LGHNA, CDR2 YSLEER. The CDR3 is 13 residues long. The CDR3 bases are TGCGCCAGCAGCCAAGATTCTCAGGGAACAGCTTTCTTT. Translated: CASSQDSQGTAFF.

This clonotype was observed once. For the CDR3, the DNA is TGTGCCAGCAGAAATACCCCCGGGGGGCGCAGCTATGGCTACACCTTC. It encodes CASRNTPGGRSYGYTF. The J gene is TRBJ1-2, the V gene TRBV6-2 or TRBV6-3, with D perhaps matching TRBD1 (6 bases). The CDR3 consists of 16 residues. CDR1 and CDR2 (germline): MNHEY, SVGEGT. V lost 6 bases, J lost 4 bases, and 21 bases lay in between.

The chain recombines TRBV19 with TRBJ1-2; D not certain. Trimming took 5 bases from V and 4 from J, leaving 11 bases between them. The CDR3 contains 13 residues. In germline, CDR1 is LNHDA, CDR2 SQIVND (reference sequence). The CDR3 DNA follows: TGTGCCAGTAGTGCGGGGTTCGGCTATGGCTACACCTTC. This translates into CASSAGFGYGYTF.

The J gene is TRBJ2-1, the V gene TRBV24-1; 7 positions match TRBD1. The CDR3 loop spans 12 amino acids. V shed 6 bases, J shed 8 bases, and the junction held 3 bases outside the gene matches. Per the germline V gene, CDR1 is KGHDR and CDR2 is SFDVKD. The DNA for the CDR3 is TGTGCCACCAGTCACAGGGGCCATGAGCAGTTCTTC. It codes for CATSHRGHEQFF.

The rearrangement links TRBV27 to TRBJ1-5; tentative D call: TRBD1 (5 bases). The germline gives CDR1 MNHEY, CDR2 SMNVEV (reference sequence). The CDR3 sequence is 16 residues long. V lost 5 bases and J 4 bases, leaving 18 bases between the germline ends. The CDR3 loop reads CASSHREGLGNQPQHF. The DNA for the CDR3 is TGTGCCAGCAGTCACCGTGAGGGACTTGGGAATCAGCCCCAGCATTTT.

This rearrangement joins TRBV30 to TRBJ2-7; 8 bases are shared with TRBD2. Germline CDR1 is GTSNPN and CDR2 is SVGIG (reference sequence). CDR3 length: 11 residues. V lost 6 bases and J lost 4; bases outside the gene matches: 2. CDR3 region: CACSGNYEQYF. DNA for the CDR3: TGTGCCTGTAGCGGGAATTACGAGCAGTACTTC.

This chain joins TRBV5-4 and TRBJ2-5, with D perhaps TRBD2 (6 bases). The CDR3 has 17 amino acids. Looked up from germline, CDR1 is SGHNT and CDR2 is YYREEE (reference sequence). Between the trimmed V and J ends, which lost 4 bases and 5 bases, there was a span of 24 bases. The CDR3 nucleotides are TGTGCCAGCAGCCCTTCAGCGGGTCCGCTTTCGGGGGAGACCCAGTACTTC. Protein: CASSPSAGPLSGETQYF.

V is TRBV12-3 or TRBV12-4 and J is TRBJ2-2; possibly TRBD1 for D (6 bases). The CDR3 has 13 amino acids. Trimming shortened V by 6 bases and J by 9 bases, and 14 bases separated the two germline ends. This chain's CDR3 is CASSRDIHRELFF. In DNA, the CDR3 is TGTGCCAGCAGCAGGGACATCCACCGGGAGCTGTTTTTT.

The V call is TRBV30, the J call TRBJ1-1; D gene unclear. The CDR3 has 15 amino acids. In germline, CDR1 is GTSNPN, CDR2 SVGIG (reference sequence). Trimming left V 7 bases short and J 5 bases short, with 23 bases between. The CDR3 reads CALPRIVGLSTEAFF. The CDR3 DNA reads TGTGCCTTACCCAGGATTGTAGGTTTGTCTACTGAAGCTTTCTTT.

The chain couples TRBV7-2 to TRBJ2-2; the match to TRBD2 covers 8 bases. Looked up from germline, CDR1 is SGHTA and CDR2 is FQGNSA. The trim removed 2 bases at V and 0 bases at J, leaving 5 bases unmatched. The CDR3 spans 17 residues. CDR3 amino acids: CASSLSQLAANTGELFF. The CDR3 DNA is TGTGCCAGCAGCTTAAGTCAACTAGCGGCGAACACCGGGGAGCTGTTTTTT.

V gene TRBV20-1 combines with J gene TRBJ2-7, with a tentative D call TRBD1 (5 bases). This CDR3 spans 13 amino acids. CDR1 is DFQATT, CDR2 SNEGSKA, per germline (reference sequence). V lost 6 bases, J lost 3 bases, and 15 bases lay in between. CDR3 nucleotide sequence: TGCAGTGCAGACGGGTTTACAGGCTACGAGCAGTACGTC. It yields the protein CSADGFTGYEQYV.

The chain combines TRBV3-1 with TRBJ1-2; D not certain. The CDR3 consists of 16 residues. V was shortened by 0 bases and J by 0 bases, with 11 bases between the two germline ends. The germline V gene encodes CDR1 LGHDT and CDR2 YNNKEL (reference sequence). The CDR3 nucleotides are TGTGCCAGCAGCCAAGACTCTAGCAGAGCTAACTATGGCTACACCTTC. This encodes CASSQDSSRANYGYTF.

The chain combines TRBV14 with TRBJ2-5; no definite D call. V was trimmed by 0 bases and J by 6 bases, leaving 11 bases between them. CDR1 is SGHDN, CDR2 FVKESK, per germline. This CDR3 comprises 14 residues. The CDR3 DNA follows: TGTGCCAGCAGCCAAGATCTGGTCGTGAAGACCCAGTACTTC. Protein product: CASSQDLVVKTQYF.

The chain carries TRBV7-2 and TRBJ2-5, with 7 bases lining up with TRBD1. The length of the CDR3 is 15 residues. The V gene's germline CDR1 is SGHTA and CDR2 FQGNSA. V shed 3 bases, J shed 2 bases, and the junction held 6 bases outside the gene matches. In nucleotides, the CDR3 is TGTGCCAGCAGCTTCCCGACAGGGACGCAAGAGACCCAGTACTTC. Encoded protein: CASSFPTGTQETQYF.

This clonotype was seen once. The CDR3 here is CSVTGRTDEQFF. The CDR3 DNA follows: TGCAGCGTTACGGGCAGGACCGATGAGCAGTTCTTC. The V gene is TRBV29-1, the J gene TRBJ2-1; D is unresolved. The CDR3 length is 12 residues. The V end lost 5 bases, the J end lost 8 bases, and 13 bases lay between the germline ends. Germline CDR1 SQVTM, CDR2 ANQGSEA.

CDR3 nucleotides: TGTGCCACCAGTGACCAAGGGGGACCCTTTGAGACTTATACGCAGTATTTT. It encodes CATSDQGGPFETYTQYF. V gene TRBV24-1 combines with J gene TRBJ2-3, with D possibly TRBD1 on 6 matching bases. Germline V gene data show CDR1 as KGHDR and CDR2 as SFDVKD. This CDR3 has 17 amino acids. The V end lost 4 bases, the J end lost 7 bases, and 23 bases lay between the germline ends.

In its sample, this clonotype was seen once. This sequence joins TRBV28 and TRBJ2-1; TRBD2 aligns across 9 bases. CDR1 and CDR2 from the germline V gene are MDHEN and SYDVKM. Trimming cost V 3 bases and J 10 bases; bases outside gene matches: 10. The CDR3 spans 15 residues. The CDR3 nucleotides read TGTGCCAGCAGTTTGTATGCGGGGGGGCCGCAAGAGCAGTTCTTC. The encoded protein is CASSLYAGGPQEQFF.

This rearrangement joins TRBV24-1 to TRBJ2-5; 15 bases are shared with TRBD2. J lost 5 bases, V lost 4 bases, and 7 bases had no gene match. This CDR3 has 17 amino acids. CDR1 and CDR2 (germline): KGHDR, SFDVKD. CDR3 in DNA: TGTGCCACCAGTGAACCCGGACTAGCGGGAGGGAGGGAGACCCAGTACTTC. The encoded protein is CATSEPGLAGGRETQYF.

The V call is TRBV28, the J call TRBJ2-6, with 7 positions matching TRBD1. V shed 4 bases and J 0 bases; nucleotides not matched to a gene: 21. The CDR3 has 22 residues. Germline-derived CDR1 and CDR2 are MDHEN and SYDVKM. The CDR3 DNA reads TGTGCCAGCAGTTCGGGGACAGTTTTACTAGTGCGACCAAACTCTGGGGCCAACGTCCTGACTTTC. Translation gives CASSSGTVLLVRPNSGANVLTF.